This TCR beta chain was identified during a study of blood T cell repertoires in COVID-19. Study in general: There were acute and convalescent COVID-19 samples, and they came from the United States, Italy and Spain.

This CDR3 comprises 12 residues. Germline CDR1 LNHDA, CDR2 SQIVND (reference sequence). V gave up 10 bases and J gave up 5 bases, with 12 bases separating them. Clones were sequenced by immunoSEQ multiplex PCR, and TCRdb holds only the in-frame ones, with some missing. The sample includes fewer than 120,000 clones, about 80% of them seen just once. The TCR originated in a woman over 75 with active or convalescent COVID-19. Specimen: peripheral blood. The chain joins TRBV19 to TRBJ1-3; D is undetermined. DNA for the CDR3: TGTGCCACCTCCGAAACAAGAAACACCATATATTTT. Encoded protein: CATSETRNTIYF.